The rows below give T cell receptor beta chains drawn from one sample of a study of identical twins. TCRdb independently ran MiXCR on the 5' RACE reads; one entry per CDR3 protein. The table has a few hundred thousand distinct CDR3 sequences, approximately 9.6% seen once. These data were also filed under a second study, of yellow fever vaccine responses in identical twins.

The sequenced material came from PBMCs. The source of these receptors is a young woman in good health. Both conserved end residues are part of each CDR3. A D gene is named only where the DNA matches it firmly. The size field is filled for only some rows; it gives once, few, many or a size class.

D: TRBD1
J: TRBJ2-4
V: TRBV6-5
size: few
CDR3: CASSHQGTGHLAKNIQYF
DNA: TGTGCCAGCAGTCACCAAGGGACAGGACACTTAGCCAAAAACATTCAGTACTTC

D: .
J: TRBJ2-7
V: TRBV6-1
size: many
CDR3: CASSEGDTPSYEQYF
DNA: TGTGCCAGCAGTGAAGGGGACACCCCCTCCTACGAGCAGTACTTC

D: TRBD1
J: TRBJ2-5
V: TRBV10-3
size: few
CDR3: CAIGDSHQETQYF
DNA: TGTGCCATCGGGGACAGCCACCAAGAGACCCAGTACTTC

D: .
J: TRBJ2-5
V: TRBV3-1
size: few
CDR3: CASSLRLGTQYF
DNA: TGTGCCAGCAGCCTCCGCCTAGGGACCCAGTACTTC

D: .
J: TRBJ2-1
V: TRBV20-1
size: many
CDR3: CSALRDTFNEQSF
DNA: TGCAGTGCACTCCGGGACACCTTCAATGAGCAGTCCTTC

D: .
J: TRBJ2-7
V: TRBV6-2/TRBV6-3
size: .
CDR3: CASSYSIREPSYEQYF
DNA: TGTGCCAGCAGTTACTCGATCCGGGAGCCGTCCTACGAGCAGTACTTC

D: .
J: TRBJ2-1
V: TRBV10-1
size: many
CDR3: CASSPGSAGAFPRDEQFF
DNA: TGCGCCAGCAGTCCTGGCTCGGCGGGGGCCTTCCCTAGGGATGAGCAGTTCTTC

D: TRBD2
J: TRBJ2-1
V: TRBV9
size: few
CDR3: CASSVAASGGAFEQFF
DNA: TGTGCCAGCAGCGTAGCGGCTAGCGGGGGGGCTTTCGAGCAGTTCTTC

D: .
J: TRBJ1-1
V: TRBV10-3
size: .
CDR3: CAISAGGNTEAFF
DNA: TGTGCCATCAGTGCGGGGGGCAACACTGAAGCTTTCTTT

D: .
J: TRBJ1-1
V: TRBV20-1
size: .
CDR3: CSASRPLNTEAFF
DNA: TGCAGTGCTAGCCGACCTCTGAACACTGAAGCTTTCTTT

D: .
J: TRBJ2-2
V: TRBV5-1
size: .
CDR3: CASCSGPLSGELFF
DNA: TGCGCCAGCTGCTCGGGGCCGCTCAGTGGGGAGCTGTTTTTT

D: TRBD2
J: TRBJ2-1
V: TRBV7-9
size: .
CDR3: CASLAGEEQFF
DNA: TGTGCCAGTCTAGCGGGAGAGGAGCAGTTCTTC

D: .
J: TRBJ2-1
V: TRBV9
size: few
CDR3: CASSVKLTGNNEQFF
DNA: TGTGCCAGCAGCGTAAAGTTAACAGGGAACAATGAGCAGTTCTTC

D: TRBD2
J: TRBJ2-2
V: TRBV5-1
size: many
CDR3: CASSLTSGDTGELFF
DNA: TGCGCCAGCAGCTTAACTAGCGGGGACACCGGGGAGCTGTTTTTT

D: .
J: TRBJ2-5
V: TRBV20-1
size: .
CDR3: CSASLEETQYF
DNA: TGCAGTGCTAGTTTGGAGGAGACCCAGTACTTC

D: TRBD1
J: TRBJ1-6
V: TRBV3-1
size: .
CDR3: CASSRKIGTGWNSPLHF
DNA: TGTGCCAGCAGCCGAAAGATCGGGACAGGGTGGAATTCACCCCTCCACTTT

D: .
J: TRBJ2-3
V: TRBV25-1
size: many
CDR3: CASAGLDTDTQYF
DNA: TGTGCCAGCGCGGGACTCGACACAGATACGCAGTATTTT

D: .
J: TRBJ2-5
V: TRBV7-9
size: .
CDR3: CASSSRLAMKGETQYF
DNA: TGTGCCAGCAGCTCGCGACTGGCTATGAAGGGAGAGACCCAGTACTTC

D: TRBD2
J: TRBJ2-1
V: TRBV6-1
size: many
CDR3: CASRPTSGRAIGEQFF
DNA: TGTGCCAGCAGGCCTACTAGCGGGAGGGCCATCGGTGAGCAGTTCTTC

D: .
J: TRBJ2-3
V: TRBV12-3/TRBV12-4
size: few
CDR3: CASTSWGHTDTQYF
DNA: TGTGCCAGCACTTCGTGGGGACACACAGATACGCAGTATTTT

D: TRBD2
J: TRBJ2-1
V: TRBV11-2
size: .
CDR3: CASSHSGGIHNEQFF
DNA: TGTGCCAGCAGCCATAGCGGGGGGATCCACAATGAGCAGTTCTTC

D: TRBD1
J: TRBJ1-3
V: TRBV7-9
size: .
CDR3: CASSLYVGQGENTIYF
DNA: TGTGCCAGCAGCTTATATGTTGGACAGGGGGAAAACACCATATATTTT

D: TRBD2
J: TRBJ2-7
V: TRBV12-3/TRBV12-4
size: many
CDR3: CASTSSGTRRSEQYF
DNA: TGTGCCAGCACATCATCCGGGACTAGAAGGTCCGAGCAGTACTTC

D: .
J: TRBJ2-1
V: TRBV2
size: few
CDR3: CASTRGVNEQFF
DNA: TGTGCCAGCACGAGGGGTGTCAATGAGCAGTTCTTC

D: TRBD2
J: TRBJ2-1
V: TRBV7-2
size: few
CDR3: CASSSGLAQYNEQFF
DNA: TGTGCCAGCAGCTCGGGACTAGCGCAATACAATGAGCAGTTCTTC

D: .
J: TRBJ1-3
V: TRBV12-3/TRBV12-4
size: many
CDR3: CASSRKLSAGNTIYF
DNA: TGTGCCAGCAGCCGTAAGCTTTCAGCTGGAAACACCATATATTTT

D: TRBD2
J: TRBJ2-1
V: TRBV20-1
size: .
CDR3: CSARTRVSYNEQFF
DNA: TGCAGTGCTCGGACTAGAGTCTCCTACAATGAGCAGTTCTTC

D: .
J: TRBJ2-7
V: TRBV3-1
size: few
CDR3: CASSLGFFEQYF
DNA: TGTGCCAGCAGCCTGGGATTCTTCGAGCAGTACTTC

D: TRBD2
J: TRBJ2-3
V: TRBV5-1
size: many
CDR3: CASSLTSGRTDTQYF
DNA: TGCGCCAGCAGCTTGACTAGCGGGAGGACAGATACGCAGTATTTT

D: .
J: TRBJ2-5
V: TRBV18
size: .
CDR3: CASSPSDSSTETQYF
DNA: TGTGCCAGCTCACCGTCGGACAGTTCGACGGAGACCCAGTACTTC

D: TRBD1
J: TRBJ1-2
V: TRBV5-1
size: .
CDR3: CASSWGTGYGYTF
DNA: TGCGCCAGCAGCTGGGGGACAGGGTACGGCTACACCTTC

D: .
J: TRBJ2-7
V: TRBV3-1
size: .
CDR3: CASSHKRDGEQYF
DNA: TGTGCCAGCAGCCATAAACGGGATGGCGAGCAGTACTTC

D: .
J: TRBJ2-5
V: TRBV6-1
size: .
CDR3: CASQAGAPGETQYF
DNA: TGTGCCAGCCAAGCCGGGGCCCCGGGAGAGACCCAGTACTTC

D: .
J: TRBJ2-7
V: TRBV4-2
size: many
CDR3: CASSHYAGGYEQYF
DNA: TGTGCCAGCAGCCATTATGCGGGTGGGTACGAGCAGTACTTC

D: .
J: TRBJ1-2
V: TRBV9
size: few
CDR3: CASSVLPGEGGGYTF
DNA: TGTGCCAGCAGCGTACTCCCAGGGGAGGGTGGTGGCTACACCTTC

D: .
J: TRBJ2-1
V: TRBV7-6
size: .
CDR3: CASSQERANYNEQFF
DNA: TGTGCCAGCAGCCAAGAGCGGGCCAACTACAATGAGCAGTTCTTC

D: TRBD1
J: TRBJ2-7
V: TRBV29-1
size: many
CDR3: CSVDSGTGTYEQYF
DNA: TGCAGCGTTGATTCCGGGACAGGAACCTACGAGCAGTACTTC

D: .
J: TRBJ2-3
V: TRBV12-3/TRBV12-4
size: many
CDR3: CASSYRESVGDVTDTQYF
DNA: TGTGCCAGCAGTTACCGGGAATCGGTTGGGGACGTGACAGATACGCAGTATTTT

D: .
J: TRBJ2-5
V: TRBV24-1
size: few
CDR3: CATSDSRGSGETQYF
DNA: TGTGCCACCAGTGATTCTAGGGGGAGCGGAGAGACCCAGTACTTC

D: .
J: TRBJ2-3
V: TRBV12-3/TRBV12-4
size: many
CDR3: CASTPLRADTQYF
DNA: TGTGCCAGCACCCCCCTCAGGGCGGATACGCAGTATTTT

D: .
J: TRBJ2-5
V: TRBV7-6
size: .
CDR3: CASSLEWAGALKTQYF
DNA: TGTGCCAGCAGCTTAGAGTGGGCAGGGGCCCTGAAGACCCAGTACTTC

D: .
J: TRBJ1-6
V: TRBV7-8
size: many
CDR3: CASSLGGSNSPLHF
DNA: TGTGCCAGCAGCTTAGGGGGATCTAATTCACCCCTCCACTTT

D: TRBD2
J: TRBJ2-2
V: TRBV5-1
size: .
CDR3: CASSPIAGADTGELFF
DNA: TGCGCCAGCAGCCCAATAGCGGGGGCCGACACCGGGGAGCTGTTTTTT

D: .
J: TRBJ2-3
V: TRBV10-2
size: few
CDR3: CASTQSGADTQYF
DNA: TGCGCCAGCACCCAAAGTGGAGCAGATACGCAGTATTTT

D: .
J: TRBJ2-1
V: TRBV5-1
size: many
CDR3: CASSFQGNEQFF
DNA: TGCGCCAGCAGTTTTCAGGGGAATGAGCAGTTCTTC

D: .
J: TRBJ2-7
V: TRBV29-1
size: few
CDR3: CSVVWGLAESYEQYF
DNA: TGCAGCGTTGTATGGGGGTTAGCGGAGAGCTACGAGCAGTACTTC

D: .
J: TRBJ2-5
V: TRBV12-3/TRBV12-4
size: few
CDR3: CASRPTGQETQYF
DNA: TGTGCCAGCCGCCCGACAGGTCAAGAGACCCAGTACTTC

D: TRBD2
J: TRBJ2-7
V: TRBV3-1
size: .
CDR3: CASSRWAGGGYEQYF
DNA: TGTGCCAGCAGCCGATGGGCGGGAGGAGGATACGAGCAGTACTTC

D: TRBD2
J: TRBJ2-1
V: TRBV6-2/TRBV6-3
size: .
CDR3: CASSYSTTHIRGLAGSYNEQFF
DNA: TGTGCCAGCAGTTACTCTACTACACACATCCGCGGACTAGCGGGATCCTACAATGAGCAGTTCTTC

D: .
J: TRBJ1-4
V: TRBV6-5
size: few
CDR3: CASGEPEKLFF
DNA: TGTGCCAGCGGAGAACCCGAAAAACTGTTTTTT